These 10 T cell receptor beta chains came from one sample sequenced in a study of blood T cell repertoires in COVID-19. Profiling relied on immunoSEQ multiplex PCR, and the TCRdb table lists in-frame clones only, not all of them. The repertoire holds some 350,000 clones, with roughly 90% as singletons. Material: peripheral blood. All receptors come from a woman aged 30 to 39 with COVID-19, enrolled during active disease.

V is TRBV5-5 and J is TRBJ2-2; 11 positions match TRBD1. CDR3 length: 16 amino acids. Germline loops: CDR1 SGHKS, CDR2 YYEKEE (reference sequence). J was trimmed by 4 bases and V by 2 bases; bases with no gene match: 4. This CDR3 is CASSFGQGARTGELFF. CDR3 bases: TGTGCCAGCAGCTTTGGACAGGGGGCGCGCACCGGGGAGCTGTTTTTT.

J is TRBJ2-1 and V is TRBV7-2, with TRBD1 as a possible D gene (5 bases). CDR1 and CDR2 from the germline V gene are SGHTA and FQGNSA. V was clipped by 1 base and J by 9 bases, with 16 bases between them. The CDR3 sequence is 15 residues long. The CDR3 region is CASSLGTREYFEQFF. CDR3 nucleotides: TGTGCCAGCAGCTTAGGGACCAGGGAATATTTTGAGCAGTTCTTC.

This rearrangement joins TRBV7-9 to TRBJ1-1, with 7 bases lining up with TRBD1. The CDR3 consists of 13 residues. Germline assignment: CDR1 SEHNR and CDR2 FQNEAQ (reference sequence). J was trimmed by 7 bases and V by 5 bases; bases with no gene match: 7. The CDR3 is CASSPGTAIEAFF. The CDR3 nucleotides read TGTGCCAGCAGCCCCGGGACAGCTATTGAAGCTTTCTTT.

Notes on this clone: At one end, the junction sequence differs from germline, possibly due to a read error. The chain carries TRBV28 and TRBJ2-1; D might be TRBD2 (6 bases). The CDR3 consists of 15 residues. CDR1 and CDR2 (germline): MDHEN, SYDVKM. The DNA for the CDR3 is TGTGCCAGCATGAGGGAGTGGGACTCCGACAATGAGCAGTTCTTC. Translated: CASMREWDSDNEQFF.

The rearrangement uses TRBV2 and TRBJ2-3; D not resolved. Germline values: CDR1 SNHLY, CDR2 FYNNEI. Trimming shortened V by 8 bases and J by 6 bases, and 18 bases separated the two germline ends. This CDR3 region has 14 residues. CDR3 protein: CASSFPLGPDTQYF. The CDR3 DNA sequence: TGTGCCAGCTCCTTTCCCCTCGGTCCCGATACGCAGTATTTT.

In its sample, this clone was seen once. This chain connects TRBV9 to TRBJ2-3; D is possibly TRBD2 (5 bases). Per germline, CDR1 SGDLS and CDR2 YYNGEE. V was pared by 0 bases and J by 4 bases, with 9 bases between. The CDR3 consists of 14 residues. The CDR3 DNA reads TGTGCCAGCAGCGTAGCAGCGGTATCAGATACGCAGTATTTT. Encoded protein: CASSVAAVSDTQYF.

This chain joins TRBV18 and TRBJ1-1; TRBD1 aligns across 11 bases. This CDR3 contains 19 residues. Germline CDR1 reads KGHSH; CDR2 reads LQKENI. Germline trimming cut 3 bases from V and 3 bases from J; bases unmatched to any gene: 15. This chain's CDR3 is CASSPVRDRGSVRHTEAFF. The CDR3 DNA reads TGTGCCAGCTCACCGGTACGGGACAGGGGGTCCGTAAGGCACACTGAAGCTTTCTTT.

The CDR3 DNA follows: TGTGCCAGCAGCCCCGAGGCGCCGGGAAAACCAATCGCAGAGACCCAGTACTTC. This sequence encodes CASSPEAPGKPIAETQYF. The chain joins TRBV13 to TRBJ2-5, with a weak D call TRBD2 (5 bases). The CDR3 runs to 18 residues. V was clipped by 5 bases and J by 4 bases, with 26 bases between them. Germline V CDR1 and CDR2: PRHDT, FYEKMQ (reference sequence).

The chain links TRBV5-1 to TRBJ2-7; TRBD1 aligns across 7 bases. CDR3 length: 15 amino acids. V was pared by 3 bases and J by 4 bases, with 10 bases of the junction left unmatched. Germline V gene data show CDR1 as SGHRS and CDR2 as YFSETQ. CDR3 loop: CASSSGGGNPYEQYF. In DNA, the CDR3 is TGCGCCAGCAGCTCAGGGGGTGGGAACCCTTACGAGCAGTACTTC.

The rearrangement links TRBV5-1 to TRBJ1-2, with D possibly matching TRBD1 (6 bases). CDR1 is SGHRS, CDR2 YFSETQ, per germline. This CDR3 is built from 14 residues. Trimming shortened V by 0 bases and J by 6 bases, and 12 bases separated the two germline ends. For the CDR3, the DNA is TGCGCCAGCAGCTTGGGCGCAGGGGCGGATGGCTACACCTTC. Amino acids: CASSLGAGADGYTF.